This TCR beta chain was captured by sequencing in a study of blood T cell repertoires in COVID-19. Background on the study: Spain, Italy and the United States supplied samples that represented acute and convalescent COVID-19. T cells, B-cell-depleted T cells, or PBMCs provided the cDNA or gDNA that served as material.

With 1 base clipped from V and 0 bases from J, the junction kept 7 bases outside the gene matches. Germline CDR1 SGHVS, CDR2 FNYEAQ. The CDR3 contains 18 residues. One Seattle source followed patients from active infection through their disease course. In the original processing: Estimation of nucleated cell counts relied on the amplification of reference gene primers. Data came from immunoSEQ multiplex PCR; TCRdb stores just in-frame clones and leaves some out. V, J and clone size were drawn from that table, and D and trimming were deduced from the DNA. Among hundreds of thousands of clones listed, about 89% were seen once.

Sequenced sample: peripheral blood. The chain links TRBV7-6 to TRBJ2-2, with 8 bases aligning to TRBD1. This TCR was recovered from a woman aged 25 to 39 with COVID-19, enrolled during active disease. The CDR3 loop is CASSLVRTGWSNTGELFF. The CDR3 nucleotides read TGTGCCAGCAGCTTAGTAAGGACAGGGTGGTCGAACACCGGGGAGCTGTTTTTT. The full variable domain, its missing parts supplied by reference TRBV7-6 and TRBJ2-2, is GAGVSQSPRYKVTKRGQDVALRCDPISGHVSLYWYRQALGQGPEFLTYFNYEAQQDKSGLPNDRFSAERPEGSISTLTIQRTEQRDSAMYRCASSLVRTGWSNTGELFFGEGSRLTVL.